A selection of T cell receptor beta chains follows, all from one sample in a study of cytomegalovirus exposure and HLA in healthy donors. Sequencing used immunoSEQ multiplex PCR; TCRdb keeps in-frame clones, though not all of them. Of tens of thousands of clones listed, approximately 80% are singletons. The sequencing input was PBMCs. These receptors were taken from a woman in her forties or fifties in good health and CMV-seropositive. CDR3s include the opening cysteine and the closing phenylalanine or tryptophan. A D gene is named only where the DNA matches it firmly. Clone size, where shown, is once, few, many, or a class for clones that have expanded.

j_call: TRBJ1-2; v_call: TRBV11-2; cdr3_length: 15; clone_size: .; d_call: .; cdr3_aa: CASSPGRAPLKGYTF; cdr3_nt: TGTGCCAGCAGCCCGGGGAGGGCACCCCTAAAGGGCTACACCTTC
j_call: TRBJ1-5; v_call: TRBV7-2; cdr3_length: 13; clone_size: .; d_call: .; cdr3_aa: CASSYRVNQPQHF; cdr3_nt: TGTGCCAGCAGCTACAGGGTTAATCAGCCCCAGCATTTT
j_call: TRBJ2-3; v_call: TRBV19; cdr3_length: 15; clone_size: .; d_call: .; cdr3_aa: CASQRTGLSTDTQYF; cdr3_nt: TGTGCCAGCCAGCGCACAGGGCTCAGCACAGATACGCAGTATTTT
j_call: TRBJ2-3; v_call: TRBV19; cdr3_length: 11; clone_size: .; d_call: .; cdr3_aa: CASGVWGTQYF; cdr3_nt: TGTGCCAGCGGGGTGTGGGGTACGCAGTATTTT
j_call: TRBJ2-3; v_call: TRBV10-3; cdr3_length: 11; clone_size: .; d_call: .; cdr3_aa: CAIRLADTQYF; cdr3_nt: TGTGCCATCAGACTAGCAGATACGCAGTATTTT
j_call: TRBJ2-7; v_call: TRBV6-1; cdr3_length: 15; clone_size: .; d_call: .; cdr3_aa: CASRTLGGSSEGQYF; cdr3_nt: TGTGCCAGCAGAACGTTGGGGGGTTCTTCGGAGGGGCAGTACTTC
j_call: TRBJ2-1; v_call: TRBV5-4; cdr3_length: 15; clone_size: .; d_call: TRBD2; cdr3_aa: CASSVPSGRYNEQFF; cdr3_nt: TGTGCCAGCAGCGTCCCTAGCGGGCGATACAATGAGCAGTTCTTC
j_call: TRBJ1-4; v_call: TRBV9; cdr3_length: 15; clone_size: .; d_call: .; cdr3_aa: CASSPMTAINEKLFF; cdr3_nt: TGTGCCAGCAGCCCAATGACAGCTATTAATGAAAAACTGTTTTTT
j_call: TRBJ1-3; v_call: TRBV7-2; cdr3_length: 17; clone_size: .; d_call: .; cdr3_aa: CASSLVVTARTGNTIYF; cdr3_nt: TGTGCCAGCAGCTTAGTCGTGACAGCTCGCACTGGAAACACCATATATTTT
j_call: TRBJ1-3; v_call: TRBV2; cdr3_length: 15; clone_size: .; d_call: .; cdr3_aa: CASTEQTHSGNTIYF; cdr3_nt: TGTGCCAGCACAGAACAGACCCACTCTGGAAACACCATATATTTT
j_call: TRBJ2-1; v_call: TRBV5-8; cdr3_length: 15; clone_size: .; d_call: TRBD2; cdr3_aa: CASSKGLAGGDEQFF; cdr3_nt: TGTGCCAGCAGCAAGGGACTAGCGGGAGGGGACGAGCAGTTCTTC
j_call: TRBJ1-6; v_call: TRBV30; cdr3_length: 18; clone_size: few; d_call: .; cdr3_aa: CAWSETGFLGISNSPLHF; cdr3_nt: TGTGCCTGGAGTGAAACAGGCTTTTTGGGGATCTCTAATTCACCCCTCCACTTT
j_call: TRBJ2-2; v_call: TRBV6-1; cdr3_length: 13; clone_size: .; d_call: .; cdr3_aa: CASSDNLNGELFF; cdr3_nt: TGTGCCAGCAGTGATAACTTAAACGGGGAGCTGTTTTTT
j_call: TRBJ2-1; v_call: TRBV29-1; cdr3_length: 11; clone_size: .; d_call: .; cdr3_aa: CSVAIYNEQFF; cdr3_nt: TGCAGCGTTGCAATTTACAATGAGCAGTTCTTC
j_call: TRBJ1-2; v_call: TRBV6-1; cdr3_length: 13; clone_size: .; d_call: .; cdr3_aa: CASSGTGSYGYTF; cdr3_nt: TGTGCCAGCAGTGGAACAGGGAGCTATGGCTACACCTTC
j_call: TRBJ2-3; v_call: TRBV11-3; cdr3_length: 16; clone_size: .; d_call: TRBD2; cdr3_aa: CASSSQAGDGTDTQYF; cdr3_nt: TGTGCCAGCAGCTCCCAGGCGGGAGATGGCACAGATACGCAGTATTTT
j_call: TRBJ2-3; v_call: TRBV20-1; cdr3_length: 11; clone_size: .; d_call: .; cdr3_aa: CSAYRGGTQYF; cdr3_nt: TGCAGTGCCTACAGGGGAGGTACGCAGTATTTT
j_call: TRBJ1-5; v_call: TRBV7-2; cdr3_length: 16; clone_size: .; d_call: .; cdr3_aa: CASSLVGSKGNQPQHF; cdr3_nt: TGTGCCAGCAGCTTAGTTGGGAGTAAGGGCAATCAGCCCCAGCATTTT
j_call: TRBJ2-5; v_call: TRBV19; cdr3_length: 15; clone_size: .; d_call: .; cdr3_aa: CASSRGGGYQETQYF; cdr3_nt: TGTGCCAGTAGTAGGGGAGGGGGGTACCAAGAGACCCAGTACTTC
j_call: TRBJ2-7; v_call: TRBV5-6; cdr3_length: 18; clone_size: once; d_call: TRBD1; cdr3_aa: CASSLGYRGRSFSYEQYF; cdr3_nt: TGTGCCAGCAGCTTGGGGTACAGGGGCCGTTCCTTCTCCTACGAGCAGTACTTC
j_call: TRBJ2-7; v_call: TRBV4-1; cdr3_length: 13; clone_size: .; d_call: .; cdr3_aa: CASSPGGNYEQYF; cdr3_nt: TGCGCCAGCAGCCCAGGGGGGAACTACGAGCAGTACTTC
j_call: TRBJ2-7; v_call: TRBV30; cdr3_length: 15; clone_size: .; d_call: .; cdr3_aa: CAWRRGSNSIYEQYF; cdr3_nt: TGTGCCTGGAGAAGGGGGAGCAACTCTATTTACGAGCAGTACTTC
j_call: TRBJ2-1; v_call: TRBV4-1; cdr3_length: 13; clone_size: .; d_call: .; cdr3_aa: CASSQGFISEQFF; cdr3_nt: TGCGCCAGCAGCCAAGGTTTTATTTCCGAGCAGTTCTTC
j_call: TRBJ2-1; v_call: TRBV27; cdr3_length: 14; clone_size: once; d_call: .; cdr3_aa: CASSFVPLYNEQFF; cdr3_nt: TGTGCCAGCAGTTTTGTTCCCTTGTACAATGAGCAGTTCTTC